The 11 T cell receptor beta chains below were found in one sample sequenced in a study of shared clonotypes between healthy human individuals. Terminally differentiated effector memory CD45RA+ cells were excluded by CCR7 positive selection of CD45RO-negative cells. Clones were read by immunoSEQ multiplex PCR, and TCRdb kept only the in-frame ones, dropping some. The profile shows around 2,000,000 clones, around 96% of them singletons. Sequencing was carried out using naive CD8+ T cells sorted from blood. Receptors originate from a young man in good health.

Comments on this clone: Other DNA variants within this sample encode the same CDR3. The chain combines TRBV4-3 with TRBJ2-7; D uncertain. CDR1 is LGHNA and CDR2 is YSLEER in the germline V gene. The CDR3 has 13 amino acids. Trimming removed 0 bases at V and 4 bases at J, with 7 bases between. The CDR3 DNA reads TGCGCCAGCAGCCAAGATCTGCAGTACGAGCAGTACTTC. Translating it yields CASSQDLQYEQYF.

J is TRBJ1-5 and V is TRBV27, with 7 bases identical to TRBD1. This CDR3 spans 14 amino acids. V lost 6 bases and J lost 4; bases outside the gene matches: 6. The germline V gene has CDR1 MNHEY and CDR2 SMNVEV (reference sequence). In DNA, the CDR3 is TGTGCCAGCAGGCCCGACAGGGCAAATCAGCCCCAGCATTTT. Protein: CASRPDRANQPQHF.

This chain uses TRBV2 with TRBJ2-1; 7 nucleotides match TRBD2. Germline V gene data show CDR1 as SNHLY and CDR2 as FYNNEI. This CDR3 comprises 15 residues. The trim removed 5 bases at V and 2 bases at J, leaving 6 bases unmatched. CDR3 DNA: TGTGCCAGCAGTATGAGCGGGATCACCTACAATGAGCAGTTCTTC. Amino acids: CASSMSGITYNEQFF.

CDR3 amino acids: CATAMGASYEQYF. The DNA for the CDR3 is TGTGCCACCGCCATGGGGGCCTCCTACGAGCAGTACTTC. The chain uses TRBV10-3 and TRBJ2-7, with a possible D match to TRBD1 (6 bases). This CDR3 is built from 13 residues. The V end lost 10 bases, the J end lost 0 bases, and 13 bases lay between the germline ends. The germline gives CDR1 ENHRY, CDR2 SYGVKD.

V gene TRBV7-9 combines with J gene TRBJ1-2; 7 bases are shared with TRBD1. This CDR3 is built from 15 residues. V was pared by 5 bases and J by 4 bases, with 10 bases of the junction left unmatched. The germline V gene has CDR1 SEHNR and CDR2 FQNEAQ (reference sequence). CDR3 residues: CASSVGTAESYGYTF. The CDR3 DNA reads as TGTGCCAGCAGCGTAGGGACAGCGGAATCCTATGGCTACACCTTC. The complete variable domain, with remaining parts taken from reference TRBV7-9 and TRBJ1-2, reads DTGVSQNPRHKITKRGQNVTFRCDPISEHNRLYWYRQTLGQGPEFLTYFQNEAQLEKSRLLSDRFSAERPKGSFSTLEIQRTEQGDSAMYLCASSVGTAESYGYTFGSGTRLTVV.

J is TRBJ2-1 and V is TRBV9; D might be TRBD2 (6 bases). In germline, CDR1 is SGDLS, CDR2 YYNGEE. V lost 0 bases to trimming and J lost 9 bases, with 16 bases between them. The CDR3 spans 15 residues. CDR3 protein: CASSVEGLLWSEQFF. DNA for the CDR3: TGTGCCAGCAGCGTAGAGGGACTCCTCTGGAGTGAGCAGTTCTTC.

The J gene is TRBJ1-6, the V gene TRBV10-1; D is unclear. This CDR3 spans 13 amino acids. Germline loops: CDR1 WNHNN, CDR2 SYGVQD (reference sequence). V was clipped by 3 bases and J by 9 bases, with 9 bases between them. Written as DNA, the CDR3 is TGCGCCAGCAGTGACTCCCCCGGTTCACCCCTCCACTTT. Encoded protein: CASSDSPGSPLHF.

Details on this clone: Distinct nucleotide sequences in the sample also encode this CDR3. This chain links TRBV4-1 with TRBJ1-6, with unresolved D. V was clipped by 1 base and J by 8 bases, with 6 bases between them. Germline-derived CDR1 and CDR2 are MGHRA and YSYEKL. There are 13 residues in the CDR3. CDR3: CASSQVGDSPLHF. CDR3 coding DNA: TGCGCCAGCAGCCAAGTCGGGGATTCACCCCTCCACTTT.

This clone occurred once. The CDR3: CASSPSGSQREQYF. CDR3 bases: TGTGCCAGCAGCCCTAGCGGGAGCCAGAGGGAGCAGTACTTC. The V call is TRBV27, the J call TRBJ2-7; TRBD2 aligns across 10 bases. V dropped 6 bases and J dropped 7; count of bases not matched to a gene: 9. There are 14 residues in the CDR3. Per germline, CDR1 MNHEY and CDR2 SMNVEV (reference sequence).

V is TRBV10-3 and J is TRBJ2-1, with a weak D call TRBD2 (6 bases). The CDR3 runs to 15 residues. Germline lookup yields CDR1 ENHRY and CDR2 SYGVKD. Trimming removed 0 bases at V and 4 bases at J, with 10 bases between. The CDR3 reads CAISESGGIYNEQFF. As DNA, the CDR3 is TGTGCCATCAGTGAGTCGGGAGGCATTTACAATGAGCAGTTCTTC.

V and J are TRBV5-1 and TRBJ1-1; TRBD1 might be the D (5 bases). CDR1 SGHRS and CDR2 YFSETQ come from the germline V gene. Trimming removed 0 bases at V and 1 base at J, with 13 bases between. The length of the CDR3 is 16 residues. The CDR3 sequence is CASSLGGVRGNTEAFF. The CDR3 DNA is TGCGCCAGCAGCTTGGGAGGGGTTAGGGGGAACACTGAAGCTTTCTTT.